The clone carrying this T cell receptor (beta chain) appeared many times. No antigen is known for it. This specimen belongs to a study of early T cells in non-severe SARS-CoV-2 infection. Notes on the study in general: Using VDJdb, the matching emphasized anti-spike CD8 responses while missing private and CD4 specificities.

Unique molecular identifiers were added to individual cDNA molecules. MiXCR, applied by TCRdb to the 5' RACE reads, yields one record per CDR3 protein. This table holds nearly 55,000 distinct CDR3 sequences, around 8% found once. CDR1 is SGHNT and CDR2 is YENEEA in the germline V gene. There are 19 residues in the CDR3. V was clipped by 0 bases and J by 2 bases; unmatched bases: 8. The sequence derives from an adult who was a healthcare worker with PCR-confirmed SARS-CoV-2 infection or an uninfected control (not recorded which). The chain is built from TRBV11-3 and TRBJ2-1; the match to TRBD2 covers 12 bases. Sequencing used whole blood, obtained at baseline. The CDR3 DNA reads as TGTGCCAGCAGCTTAGATCCGCTAGCGGGAGGGAAAACCTACAATGAGCAGTTCTTC. Protein product: CASSLDPLAGGKTYNEQFF.